A selection of T cell receptor beta chains follows, all from one sample in a study of PD-1 blockade in classical Hodgkin lymphoma. Clones were sequenced by immunoSEQ multiplex PCR, and TCRdb holds only the in-frame ones, with some missing. The table has roughly 8,200 clones, around nine tenths seen once. Sequences were derived from peripheral blood mononuclear cells (PBMCs), sampled before the fourth cycle of nivolumab. Receptors were obtained from a human donor with classical Hodgkin lymphoma. Each CDR3 is given with its conserved first and last residue. Fields, in order: J gene, V gene, clone size, CDR3 protein. Clone size is shown for a subset of rows, as once, few, many or a class of expanded clone.

j_call: TRBJ2-7
v_call: TRBV6-6
clone_size: .
cdr3_aa: CATAPERTYEQYF

j_call: TRBJ1-1
v_call: TRBV6-1
clone_size: .
cdr3_aa: CASSERARTDAFF

j_call: TRBJ1-2
v_call: TRBV27
clone_size: .
cdr3_aa: CASSFRDSNGYTF

j_call: TRBJ1-3
v_call: TRBV19
clone_size: .
cdr3_aa: CASIGQAGNTIYF

j_call: TRBJ2-1
v_call: TRBV11-2
clone_size: .
cdr3_aa: CASSLTGEPYNEQFF

j_call: TRBJ2-7
v_call: TRBV5-1
clone_size: few
cdr3_aa: CASSREGGRYEQYF

j_call: TRBJ2-5
v_call: TRBV18
clone_size: .
cdr3_aa: CASSPVPAMETQYF

j_call: TRBJ1-5
v_call: TRBV6-1
clone_size: .
cdr3_aa: CASTSQGTTGQPQHF

j_call: TRBJ2-7
v_call: TRBV5-1
clone_size: .
cdr3_aa: CASSLELAGVFEQYF

j_call: TRBJ2-7
v_call: TRBV11-2
clone_size: .
cdr3_aa: CASSLDQTEQYF

j_call: TRBJ1-3
v_call: TRBV9
clone_size: .
cdr3_aa: CASSVAPTGAGNTIYF

j_call: TRBJ1-3
v_call: TRBV7-9
clone_size: .
cdr3_aa: CASSLLLWQGGNTIYF

j_call: TRBJ2-1
v_call: TRBV27
clone_size: .
cdr3_aa: CASSFWGDPWYNEQFF

j_call: TRBJ2-1
v_call: TRBV5-1
clone_size: .
cdr3_aa: CASSLNGNEQFF

j_call: TRBJ1-2
v_call: TRBV4-3
clone_size: .
cdr3_aa: CASKKGTGDYGYTF